Below, 26 T cell receptor beta chains from the same sample are listed, as sequenced in a study of shared clonotypes between healthy human individuals. Assay used: immunoSEQ multiplex PCR; TCRdb lists only in-frame clones, some missing. The sample records around 1.5 million clones, 95% to 99% being singletons. The material sequenced was naive CD4+ T cells sorted from blood. Specified subset: CD45RA+ positively selected. Receptor source: a man aged 30 to 45 in good health.

The V gene is TRBV19, the J gene TRBJ2-5; 10 nucleotides match TRBD2. The CDR3 runs 14 residues. The germline V gene encodes CDR1 LNHDA and CDR2 SQIVND (reference sequence). After removal of 8 bases from V and 7 bases from J, the junction contained 10 bases not matched to a gene. CDR3 nucleotide sequence: TGTGCCAGTTTCAGCGGGAGGGCCGGAGGGACCCAGTACTTC. The encoded protein is CASFSGRAGGTQYF.

V gene TRBV7-2 combines with J gene TRBJ1-1; tentatively, D is TRBD1 (6 bases). CDR3 length: 15 residues. Trimming removed 5 bases from V and 1 base from J, with 14 bases in between. The germline gives CDR1 SGHTA, CDR2 FQGNSA. The CDR3 is CASSPLGHPNTEAFF. CDR3 nucleotide sequence: TGTGCCAGCAGCCCCCTGGGACACCCGAACACTGAAGCTTTCTTT.

This chain connects TRBV7-8 to TRBJ2-7; D is undetermined. CDR1 and CDR2 (germline): SGHVS, FQNEAQ. The CDR3 is 15 amino acids. Between the trimmed V and J ends, which lost 1 base and 3 bases, there was a span of 13 bases. The CDR3 nucleotides read TGTGCCAGCAGCTTAGGACCCCTCTGGGGCTACGAGCAGTACTTC. This codes for CASSLGPLWGYEQYF.

This clone showed up just once. The CDR3 coding sequence is TGTGCCAGCAGCTTGGTGGGAAGGGGGAACACTGAAGCTTTCTTT. This translates into CASSLVGRGNTEAFF. This chain links TRBV5-5 with TRBJ1-1, with a weak D call TRBD1 (5 bases). The CDR3 loop spans 15 amino acids. V gave up 0 bases and J gave up 1 base, with 10 bases separating them. The V gene's germline CDR1 is SGHKS and CDR2 YYEKEE (reference sequence).

The V call is TRBV7-2, the J call TRBJ1-5; TRBD1 matches at 7 bases. There are 16 residues in the CDR3. J was trimmed by 3 bases and V by 4 bases; bases with no gene match: 9. CDR1 and CDR2 (germline): SGHTA, FQGNSA. The CDR3 spells CASSSRTGLVNQPQHF. DNA for the CDR3: TGTGCCAGCAGCTCCCGGACAGGTCTGGTCAATCAGCCCCAGCATTTT. The full variable domain, rest sourced from reference TRBV7-2 and TRBJ1-5, is GAGVSQSPSNKVTEKGKDVELRCDPISGHTALYWYRQSLGQGLEFLIYFQGNSAPDKSGLPSDRFSAERTGGSVSTLTIQRTQQEDSAVYLCASSSRTGLVNQPQHFGDGTRLSIL.

This chain uses TRBV2 with TRBJ2-3, with TRBD2 matching 8 bases. From germline, CDR1 is SNHLY and CDR2 FYNNEI. This CDR3 contains 19 residues. V lost 7 bases, J lost 0 bases, and 18 bases stayed unmatched. The CDR3 DNA follows: TGTGCCAGCAAAAAAGGGGCAACGGGAGGGCATACTAGCACAGATACGCAGTATTTT. It codes for CASKKGATGGHTSTDTQYF.

V is TRBV7-2 and J is TRBJ2-7; TRBD2 is a possible D gene (7 bases). The V gene's germline CDR1 is SGHTA and CDR2 FQGNSA. This CDR3 has 14 residues. Trimming stripped 7 bases from V and 6 bases from J, with 19 bases between. The CDR3 coding sequence is TGTGCCAGCACGACAAGAGTGGGGGGGGCCGAGCAGTACTTC. Translation: CASTTRVGGAEQYF.

This clone came up once. The genes are TRBV7-2 and TRBJ2-3; TRBD1 matches 7 bases. This CDR3 has 14 amino acids. V gave up 3 bases and J gave up 2 bases; unmatched junction bases: 2. The germline V gene has CDR1 SGHTA and CDR2 FQGNSA. Here the CDR3 reads CASSLGQHTDTQYF. The CDR3 bases are TGTGCCAGCAGCTTGGGACAGCACACAGATACGCAGTATTTT.

This clone showed up just once. The V gene is TRBV29-1, the J gene TRBJ2-2, with TRBD1 matching over 7 bases. The germline V gene encodes CDR1 SQVTM and CDR2 ANQGSEA. J was trimmed by 1 base and V by 5 bases; bases with no gene match: 4. There are 14 residues in the CDR3. The CDR3 reads CSVRTGVNTGELFF. The CDR3 DNA follows: TGCAGCGTTAGAACAGGGGTGAACACCGGGGAGCTGTTTTTT.

This chain links TRBV7-9 with TRBJ1-1, with D maybe TRBD1 (5 bases). CDR1 and CDR2 (germline): SEHNR, FQNEAQ (reference sequence). The V and J ends lost 1 base and 9 bases respectively, with 21 bases between them. The CDR3 consists of 16 residues. The CDR3 sequence is CASSLEVGAKANKAFF. CDR3 coding DNA: TGTGCCAGCAGCTTAGAAGTAGGGGCAAAGGCCAATAAAGCTTTCTTT.

The chain is built from TRBV28 and TRBJ1-3; no reliable D call. Looked up from germline, CDR1 is MDHEN and CDR2 is SYDVKM. This CDR3 spans 15 amino acids. The V end lost 1 base, the J end lost 0 bases, and 7 bases lay between the germline ends. The CDR3, as DNA: TGTGCCAGCAGTTTATATGGCCGCTCTGGAAACACCATATATTTT. Translated, it gives CASSLYGRSGNTIYF.

V gene TRBV6-6 combines with J gene TRBJ2-2; TRBD2 matches 8 bases. The germline V gene has CDR1 MNHNY and CDR2 SVGAGI (reference sequence). The CDR3 runs to 15 residues. V lost 0 bases, J lost 6 bases, and 3 bases stayed unmatched. The CDR3 coding sequence is TGTGCCAGCAGTTACTCGCTAGCGGGCCCCGGGGAGCTGTTTTTT. This sequence encodes CASSYSLAGPGELFF.

The chain combines TRBV11-3 with TRBJ2-3; TRBD2 might be the D (5 bases). The CDR3 covers 13 residues. Deletions cut 5 bases from V and 6 bases from J, with 12 bases between. Germline CDR1 SGHNT, CDR2 YENEEA. CDR3 nucleotide sequence: TGTGCCAGCAGCCACCTCCGCGGGGATACGCAGTATTTT. Its protein is CASSHLRGDTQYF.

This chain connects TRBV10-1 to TRBJ2-2; D possibly corresponds to TRBD2 (6 bases). Trimming removed 0 bases from V and 7 bases from J, with 9 bases in between. Germline lookup yields CDR1 WNHNN and CDR2 SYGVQD (reference sequence). The CDR3 runs 14 residues. The CDR3 protein is CASSESLTSGELFF. CDR3 DNA: TGCGCCAGCAGTGAGTCGTTGACTAGCGGGGAGCTGTTTTTT.

J is TRBJ1-5 and V is TRBV11-1; D is undetermined. The ends were cut back, 1 base at V and 9 bases at J, with 10 bases in the middle. Germline assignment: CDR1 SGHAT and CDR2 FQDESV (reference sequence). This CDR3 region has 13 residues. The CDR3 is CASSLDPAGPQHF. The CDR3 DNA follows: TGTGCCAGCAGCTTAGACCCCGCTGGGCCCCAGCATTTT.

This chain connects TRBV5-6 to TRBJ2-1, with 10 bases fitting TRBD2. V lost 0 bases to trimming and J lost 7 bases; unmatched junction nucleotides: 10. CDR3 size: 17 residues. Germline loops: CDR1 SGHDT, CDR2 YYEEEE. The CDR3 nucleotides are TGTGCCAGCAGCTTGGGTCTAGCGGGAGTATTGGCAAATGAGCAGTTCTTC. This encodes CASSLGLAGVLANEQFF.

The chain combines TRBV7-8 with TRBJ2-7, with a weak D call TRBD1 (6 bases). The germline V gene has CDR1 SGHVS and CDR2 FQNEAQ. The CDR3 contains 12 residues. V shed 2 bases and J shed 4 bases, with 6 bases lying between them. CDR3 nucleotides: TGTGCCAGCAGCTTAACAGGGTACGAGCAGTACTTC. This translates into CASSLTGYEQYF.

The chain recombines TRBV29-1 with TRBJ2-7; TRBD1 aligns across 9 bases. V lost 3 bases and J lost 3; bases outside the gene matches: 6. The length of the CDR3 is 14 residues. The germline CDR1 and CDR2 sequences are SQVTM and ANQGSEA. The CDR3 is CSVDTGTGYYEQYF. As DNA, the CDR3 is TGCAGCGTTGACACCGGGACAGGGTACTACGAGCAGTACTTC.

The CDR3: CASSFRLGGDTQYF. The CDR3 DNA sequence: TGTGCCAGCAGCTTTCGGCTAGGTGGGGATACGCAGTATTTT. This chain connects TRBV5-6 to TRBJ2-3, with D uncertain. Germline CDR1 reads SGHDT; CDR2 reads YYEEEE. The CDR3 totals 14 residues. V was clipped by 2 bases and J by 6 bases, with 13 bases between them.

The chain employs TRBV29-1 and TRBJ1-2, with unresolved D. The CDR3 is 12 residues long. Per the germline V gene, CDR1 is SQVTM and CDR2 is ANQGSEA. The ends were cut back, 4 bases at V and 4 bases at J, with 10 bases in the middle. CDR3 nucleotide sequence: TGCAGCGTTGTGTCGGGTTCCTATGGCTACACCTTC. It yields the protein CSVVSGSYGYTF.

The J gene is TRBJ2-7, the V gene TRBV27; 11 bases map to TRBD1. Germline loops: CDR1 MNHEY, CDR2 SMNVEV (reference sequence). This CDR3 is 16 amino acids long. With 8 bases clipped from V and 4 bases from J, the junction kept 13 bases outside the gene matches. As DNA, the CDR3 is TGTGCCAGCCGGGGCTTACCGGGGACAGGGGGTTACGAGCAGTACTTC. Amino acid sequence: CASRGLPGTGGYEQYF.

The chain joins TRBV18 to TRBJ2-5, with D perhaps matching TRBD2 (6 bases). The CDR3 sequence is 16 residues long. Trimming removed 2 bases from V and 3 bases from J, with 16 bases in between. The germline V gene has CDR1 KGHSH and CDR2 LQKENI. In DNA form, the CDR3 reads TGTGCCAGCTCACCAATTGGGGGAGGTCGAAAAGAGACCCAGTACTTC. Translated, it gives CASSPIGGGRKETQYF.

The chain combines TRBV5-6 with TRBJ2-3; maybe TRBD1 (6 bases). Germline CDR1 and CDR2: SGHDT and YYEEEE. V lost 4 bases to trimming and J lost 2 bases, with 17 bases between them. CDR3 length: 16 amino acids. CDR3 region: CASSNQGLRNTDTQYF. The CDR3 nucleotides are TGTGCCAGCAGCAATCAGGGGTTGAGGAACACAGATACGCAGTATTTT.

The chain couples TRBV6-1 to TRBJ1-2; D uncertain. The CDR3 is 10 residues long. Trimming took off 6 bases at V and 8 bases at J, with 7 bases between the two ends. Per the germline V gene, CDR1 is MNHNS and CDR2 is SASEGT. The chain's CDR3 is CASSSPGYTF. The CDR3 nucleotides read TGTGCCAGCAGCTCTCCGGGCTACACCTTC.

The gene calls are TRBV28 and TRBJ1-1; D is uncertain. Trimming cost V 10 bases and J 2 bases, with 14 bases left between them. CDR1 is MDHEN and CDR2 is SYDVKM in the germline V gene. The CDR3 has 13 residues. The CDR3 region has the DNA TGTGCCATCCGGATGGACGGAAACACTGAAGCTTTCTTT. Translated: CAIRMDGNTEAFF.

The V and J genes are TRBV7-8 and TRBJ2-2, with D hard to call. This CDR3 region has 14 residues. V lost 0 bases and J 8 bases, leaving 10 bases between the germline ends. Germline values: CDR1 SGHVS, CDR2 FQNEAQ. The DNA for the CDR3 is TGTGCCAGCAGCTTAGCGCTTAGTATTGGGGAGCTGTTTTTT. It is translated as CASSLALSIGELFF.